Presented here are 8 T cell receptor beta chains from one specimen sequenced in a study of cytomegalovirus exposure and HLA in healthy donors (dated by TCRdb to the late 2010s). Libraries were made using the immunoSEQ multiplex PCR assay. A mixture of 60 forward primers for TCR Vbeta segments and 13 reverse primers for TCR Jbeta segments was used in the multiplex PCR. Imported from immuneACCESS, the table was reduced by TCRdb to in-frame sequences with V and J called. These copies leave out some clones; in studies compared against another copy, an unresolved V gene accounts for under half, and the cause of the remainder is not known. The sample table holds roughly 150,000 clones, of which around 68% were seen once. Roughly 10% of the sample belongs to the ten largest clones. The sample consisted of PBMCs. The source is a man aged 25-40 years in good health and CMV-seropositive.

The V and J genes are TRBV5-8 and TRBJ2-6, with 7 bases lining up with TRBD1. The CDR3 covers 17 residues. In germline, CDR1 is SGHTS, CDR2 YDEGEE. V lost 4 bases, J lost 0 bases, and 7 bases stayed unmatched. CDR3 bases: TGTGCCAGCAGCGCGGACAGGTTCAGCTCTGGGGCCAACGTCCTGACTTTC. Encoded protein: CASSADRFSSGANVLTF.

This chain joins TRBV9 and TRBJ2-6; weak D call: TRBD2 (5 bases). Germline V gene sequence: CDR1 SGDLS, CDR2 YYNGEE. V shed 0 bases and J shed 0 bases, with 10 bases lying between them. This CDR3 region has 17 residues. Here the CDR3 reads CASSVGRIYSGANVLTF. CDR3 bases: TGTGCCAGCAGCGTAGGGAGGATATACTCTGGGGCCAACGTCCTGACTTTC.

CDR3 sequence (DNA): TGCGCCAGCAGCAATCTAGGGGGGGGCAATGAGCAGTTCTTC. As protein: CASSNLGGGNEQFF. The chain carries TRBV5-1 and TRBJ2-1; possible D gene TRBD2, 7 bases. Germline assignment: CDR1 SGHRS and CDR2 YFSETQ. The CDR3 sequence is 14 residues long. V was trimmed by 4 bases and J by 6 bases, leaving 14 bases between them.

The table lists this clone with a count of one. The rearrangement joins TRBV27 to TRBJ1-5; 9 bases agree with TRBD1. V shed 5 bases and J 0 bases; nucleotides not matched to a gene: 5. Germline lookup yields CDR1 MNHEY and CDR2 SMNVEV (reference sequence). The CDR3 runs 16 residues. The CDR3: CASSRGQGISNQPQHF. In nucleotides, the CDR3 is TGTGCCAGCAGTCGTGGACAGGGGATTAGCAATCAGCCCCAGCATTTT.

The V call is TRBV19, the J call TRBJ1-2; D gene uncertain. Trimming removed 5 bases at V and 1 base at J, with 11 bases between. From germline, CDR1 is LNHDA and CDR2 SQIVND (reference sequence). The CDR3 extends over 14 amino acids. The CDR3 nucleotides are TGTGCCAGTAGTGCCGGACTGAGTAACTATGGCTACACCTTC. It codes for CASSAGLSNYGYTF. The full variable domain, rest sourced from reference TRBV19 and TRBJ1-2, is DGGITQSPKYLFRKEGQNVTLSCEQNLNHDAMYWYRQDPGQGLRLIYYSQIVNDFQKGDIAEGYSVSREKKESFPLTVTSAQKNPTAFYLCASSAGLSNYGYTFGSGTRLTVV.

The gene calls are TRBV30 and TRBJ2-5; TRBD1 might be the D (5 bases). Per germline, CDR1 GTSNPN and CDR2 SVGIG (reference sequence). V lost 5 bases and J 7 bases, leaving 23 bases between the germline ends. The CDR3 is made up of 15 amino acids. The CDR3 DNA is TGTGCCTGGGGCTGGCAGGGAAGATCCTCGGGGACCCAGTACTTC. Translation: CAWGWQGRSSGTQYF.

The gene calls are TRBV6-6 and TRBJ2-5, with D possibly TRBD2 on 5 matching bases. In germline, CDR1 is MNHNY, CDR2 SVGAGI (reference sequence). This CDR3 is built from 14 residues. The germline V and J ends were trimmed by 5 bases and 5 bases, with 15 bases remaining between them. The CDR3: CASSATQGGETQYF. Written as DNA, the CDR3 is TGTGCCAGCAGTGCTACACAAGGCGGGGAGACCCAGTACTTC.

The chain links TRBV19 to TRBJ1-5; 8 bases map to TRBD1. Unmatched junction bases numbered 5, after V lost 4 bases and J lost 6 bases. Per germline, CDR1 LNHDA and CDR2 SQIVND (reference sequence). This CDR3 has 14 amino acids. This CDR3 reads CASSRTGIGQPQHF. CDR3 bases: TGTGCCAGTAGTAGGACAGGGATCGGTCAGCCCCAGCATTTT.